Here is one TCR beta chain with its context. The data belong to a study of blood T cell repertoires in COVID-19. Study-level information: COVID-19 samples from acute and convalescent phases originated in the United States, Italy and Spain. Sources were T cells, B-cell-depleted T cells, or PBMCs; the material itself was cDNA or gDNA.

CDR1 MDHEN and CDR2 SYDVKM come from the germline V gene. CDR3 length equals 17 residues. V gave up 3 bases and J gave up 3 bases; unmatched junction bases: 10. The method was immunoSEQ multiplex PCR; TCRdb's version includes in-frame clones alone and lacks a portion of them. The sample lists some 190,000 clones, roughly 88% occurring once. Assignment of participants to cohorts was predicated upon participant-reported clinical history. Specimen: PBMCs or T cells enriched from blood (not recorded which). V is TRBV28 and J is TRBJ2-7, with TRBD2 matching over 11 bases. This clonotype was obtained from a middle-aged man with acute COVID-19. CDR3 sequence (DNA): TGTGCCAGCAGTTTTAGCGGGAGGGCCGCATACAACTACGAGCAGTACTTC. Protein sequence: CASSFSGRAAYNYEQYF. The full variable domain, its missing parts supplied by reference TRBV28 and TRBJ2-7, is DVKVTQSSRYLVKRTGEKVFLECVQDMDHENMFWYRQDPGLGLRLIYFSYDVKMKEKGDIPEGYSVSREKKERFSLILESASTNQTSMYLCASSFSGRAAYNYEQYFGPGTRLTVT.